These 3 T cell receptor beta chains were sequenced from one sample in a study of T cell responses to AZD1222 COVID-19 vaccine. Assay: immunoSEQ multiplex PCR; the TCRdb copy retains only in-frame clones and omits some. The table has fewer than 75,000 clones, 65% to 90% seen once. This specimen was peripheral blood, taken on day 0 of AZD1222 vaccination. Receptors originate from an adult in good health.

The chain couples TRBV28 to TRBJ2-4, with TRBD2 identical over 8 bases. The germline V gene encodes CDR1 MDHEN and CDR2 SYDVKM. V lost 5 bases, J lost 2 bases, and 8 bases stayed unmatched. The CDR3 is 16 amino acids. This chain's CDR3 is CASSLFGGDSKNIQYF. CDR3 nucleotide sequence: TGTGCCAGCAGTCTTTTCGGGGGGGATTCCAAAAACATTCAGTACTTC. The variable domain in full, with the rest retrieved from reference TRBV28 and TRBJ2-4, is DVKVTQSSRYLVKRTGEKVFLECVQDMDHENMFWYRQDPGLGLRLIYFSYDVKMKEKGDIPEGYSVSREKKERFSLILESASTNQTSMYLCASSLFGGDSKNIQYFGAGTRLSVL.

This clone has a count of ten or more. The J gene is TRBJ2-1, the V gene TRBV23-1; 8 bases line up with TRBD2. TRBV23-1 is designated an ORF whose function remains uncertain. The CDR3 runs to 16 residues. V trimming: 4 bases; J trimming: 6 bases; junction bases outside the gene matches: 11. The CDR3 DNA is TGCGCCAGCAGTCGCCTGACTAGCGAGAAATTCAATGAGCAGTTCTTC. Translating it yields CASSRLTSEKFNEQFF.

V and J are TRBV5-1 and TRBJ1-2; 12 positions match TRBD1. The junction had 10 bases not matched to a gene; V was cut back by 3 bases and J by 4 bases. CDR1 SGHRS and CDR2 YFSETQ come from the germline V gene. The CDR3 sequence is 17 residues long. The CDR3 DNA sequence: TGCGCCAGCAGCTCCTCCGGGACAGGGGGCCTAGGCTATGGCTACACCTTC. Encoded protein: CASSSSGTGGLGYGYTF.